These T cell receptor beta chains were read from a single sample in a study of shared clonotypes between healthy human individuals. Sequenced by immunoSEQ multiplex PCR; TCRdb stores in-frame clones only, minus some. The data contain approximately 2,300,000 clones, about 90% of them seen just once; the ten biggest clones take up approximately 0.41%. The sample consisted of naive CD4+ T cells from PBMCs. The receptors here all came from a man aged 18 to 30 in good health. Some clones in this sample may be carry-over from other donors' samples. Each CDR3 is given with its conserved first and last residue. Each record gives: V gene, clone size, D gene, J gene, CDR3 protein, CDR3 DNA. D genes are given only for firm matches. A clone size is listed for some rows: how often the clone was seen (once, few, many), or a class if it is expanded.

TRBV28,NA,NA,TRBJ2-2,CATINLGPKNTGELFF,TGTGCCACAATCAACCTCGGGCCAAAAAACACCGGGGAGCTGTTTTTT
TRBV7-9,NA,TRBD2,TRBJ2-3,CASSFSGLADTDTQYF,TGTGCCAGCAGCTTCTCGGGACTAGCGGACACAGATACGCAGTATTTT
TRBV7-9,NA,NA,TRBJ2-7,CASRPRSSYEQYF,TGTGCCAGCAGACCTCGGTCCTCCTACGAGCAGTACTTC
TRBV2,NA,NA,TRBJ2-7,CASIRDSLARYF,TGTGCCAGCATCCGGGACTCACTTGCGAGGTACTTC
TRBV7-7,NA,NA,TRBJ1-1,CASSLDERTEAFF,TGTGCCAGCAGCTTAGACGAGAGGACTGAAGCTTTCTTT
TRBV29-1,NA,TRBD2,TRBJ2-7,CSVEDLKFKEGLLSYEQYF,TGCAGCGTTGAAGATCTTAAGTTTAAGGAGGGACTATTGTCCTACGAGCAGTACTTC
TRBV7-9,NA,NA,TRBJ1-1,CASSLIPTELNGTEAFF,TGTGCCAGCAGCTTAATCCCCACGGAACTTAACGGCACTGAAGCTTTCTTT
TRBV27,NA,NA,TRBJ2-1,CASSLDSSRRNEQFF,TGTGCCAGCAGTTTGGACTCCTCACGACGGAATGAGCAGTTCTTC
TRBV6-5,NA,TRBD1,TRBJ1-5,CASSRTGGNQPQHF,TGTGCCAGCAGCCGGACAGGAGGGAATCAGCCCCAGCATTTT
TRBV5-4,NA,NA,TRBJ1-2,CASTLGPDANYGYTF,TGTGCCAGCACCCTAGGACCGGACGCTAACTATGGCTACACCTTC
TRBV15,NA,NA,TRBJ2-5,CATSRERTETQYF,TGTGCCACCAGCAGAGAAAGGACGGAGACCCAGTACTTC
TRBV7-2,NA,TRBD2,TRBJ2-7,CASSFLPPTSGTNEQYF,TGTGCCAGCAGCTTTCTGCCACCTACTAGCGGGACAAACGAGCAGTACTTC
TRBV2,NA,NA,TRBJ2-2,CASRMGRFTGELFF,TGTGCCAGCAGAATGGGGCGGTTCACCGGGGAGCTGTTTTTT
TRBV7-2,NA,TRBD2,TRBJ2-7,CASSITSGRNYEQYF,TGTGCCAGCAGCATTACTAGCGGGAGGAACTACGAGCAGTACTTC
TRBV10-3,once,TRBD1,TRBJ1-1,CAISGPGQEAFF,TGTGCCATCAGTGGTCCGGGACAGGAAGCTTTCTTT
TRBV5-1,NA,NA,TRBJ2-3,CASSLGGVGSTDTQYF,TGCGCCAGCAGCTTGGGCGGGGTGGGGAGCACAGATACGCAGTATTTT
TRBV5-4,NA,TRBD2,TRBJ2-7,CASSGTSGASEQYF,TGTGCCAGCAGCGGAACTAGCGGGGCTTCTGAGCAGTACTTC
TRBV11-2,NA,NA,TRBJ2-7,CASSWDRSSYEQYF,TGTGCCAGCAGCTGGGACCGTAGCTCCTACGAGCAGTACTTC
TRBV7-3,once,NA,TRBJ2-7,CASSLTPSPSYEQYF,TGTGCCAGCAGCTTAACGCCCAGCCCCTCCTACGAGCAGTACTTC
TRBV28,NA,NA,TRBJ2-5,CASSRLGGPQYF,TGTGCCAGCAGCCGCCTCGGGGGCCCCCAGTACTTC
TRBV6-5,NA,TRBD1,TRBJ1-3,CASRGQGSTIYF,TGTGCCAGCCGCGGACAGGGAAGCACCATATATTTT
TRBV28,few,NA,TRBJ1-1,CASSSRTEAFF,TGTGCCAGCAGCTCCCGAACTGAAGCTTTCTTT
TRBV19,NA,NA,TRBJ1-1,CASRYQGSTEAFF,TGTGCCAGTCGATATCAGGGGAGCACTGAAGCTTTCTTT
TRBV5-4,NA,TRBD1,TRBJ1-2,CASRPSGTGDDGYTF,TGTGCCAGCAGGCCCAGTGGGACAGGGGATGATGGCTACACCTTC
TRBV27,NA,TRBD2,TRBJ2-5,CASRLAGAGSETQYF,TGTGCCAGCAGACTAGCGGGAGCGGGTTCGGAGACCCAGTACTTC
TRBV19,NA,NA,TRBJ1-5,CASSGEGYSNQPQHF,TGTGCCAGTAGTGGGGAGGGTTATAGCAATCAGCCCCAGCATTTT
TRBV7-9,NA,NA,TRBJ1-2,CASSLTGTQRGYTF,TGTGCCAGCAGCTTAACTGGGACCCAGCGAGGCTACACCTTC
TRBV19,once,TRBD1,TRBJ2-5,CASSTGQGPQETQYF,TGTGCCAGTAGTACGGGACAGGGGCCCCAAGAGACCCAGTACTTC